The T cell receptor (beta chain) described here comes from a study of cytomegalovirus exposure and HLA in healthy donors. The V end lost 5 bases, the J end lost 0 bases, and 14 bases lay between the germline ends. The CDR3 totals 15 residues. The germline V gene encodes CDR1 SNHLY and CDR2 FYNNEI. Study-wide points: In the 90 to 150 validation repertoires, approximately 94% of cluster scores exceeded 0, per a later analysis.

The method was immunoSEQ multiplex PCR; TCRdb's version includes in-frame clones alone and lacks a portion of them. The table records some 320,000 clones, 87% of them present only once. About this clone: The target antigen is unknown.

Separate from the approximately 700-subject first cohort was the approximately 110-subject validation cohort, to which the donors belonged. Source material: PBMCs. This clonotype was obtained from a woman under 40 in good health and CMV-seropositive. This chain uses TRBV2 with TRBJ2-7, with D perhaps matching TRBD1 (6 bases). CDR3 amino acids: CASSTDRQSSYEQYF. Here the CDR3 DNA reads TGTGCCAGCAGTACCGACAGGCAGAGCTCCTACGAGCAGTACTTC.